The rows below give T cell receptor beta chains drawn from one sample of a study of blood T cell repertoires in COVID-19. Method: immunoSEQ multiplex PCR; TCRdb's copy keeps in-frame clones and lacks some. There are about 160,000 clones in the sample; under 90% occur only once, and more than 5.5% lies in the top ten. The sample taken for sequencing was PBMCs or T cells enriched from blood (not recorded which). Receptors were obtained from a man between 45 and 60 years old who had recovered from COVID-19. The CDR3 runs from the conserved cysteine through the conserved F or W. The D gene is left open where the match is weak. Clone size is shown for a subset of rows, as once, few, many or a class of expanded clone.

v_gene	d_gene	abundance	j_gene	CDR3aa	CDR3nt
TRBV6-6	-	-	TRBJ2-7	CASSYDGNYEQYF	TGTGCCAGCAGTTATGACGGGAACTACGAGCAGTACTTC
TRBV5-1	TRBD1	-	TRBJ1-1	CASSDLRQGNTEAFF	TGCGCCAGCAGCGATCTCCGACAGGGGAACACTGAAGCTTTCTTT
TRBV5-1	-	once	TRBJ2-2	CASSARTGTLNTGELFF	TGCGCCAGCAGCGCCCGCACCGGGACACTGAACACCGGGGAGCTGTTTTTT
TRBV19	-	-	TRBJ1-1	CASSPRQNTEAFF	TGTGCCAGTAGTCCCCGACAGAACACTGAAGCTTTCTTT
TRBV15	-	-	TRBJ1-3	CATSRDRNTIYF	TGTGCCACCAGCAGAGATCGTAACACCATATATTTT
TRBV5-1	-	-	TRBJ1-2	CASSLDQAGYGYTF	TGCGCCAGCAGCTTGGATCAGGCCGGCTATGGCTACACCTTC
TRBV12-3/TRBV12-4	-	-	TRBJ2-1	CASSFSSAEQFF	TGTGCCAGCAGTTTTAGCTCGGCAGAGCAGTTCTTC
TRBV4-1	TRBD1	-	TRBJ2-6	CASSQGSGGRLSGANVLTF	TGCGCCAGCAGCCAAGGCTCAGGGGGCCGGCTCTCTGGGGCCAACGTCCTGACTTTC
TRBV7-6	TRBD2	-	TRBJ2-1	CASSLAAPGLADYNEQFF	TGTGCCAGCAGCTTAGCGGCTCCGGGACTAGCGGACTACAATGAGCAGTTCTTC
TRBV27	TRBD1	-	TRBJ1-6	CASSLWSQGGSPLHF	TGTGCCAGCAGTTTATGGTCGCAGGGGGGATCACCCCTCCACTTT
TRBV7-2	TRBD2	-	TRBJ2-5	CASSSPGLAGGGETQYF	TGTGCCAGCAGCTCTCCCGGACTAGCGGGGGGAGGGGAGACCCAGTACTTC
TRBV30	TRBD2	-	TRBJ2-2	CAWSVRFRGAGELFF	TGTGCCTGGAGTGTACGATTTCGGGGGGCCGGGGAGCTGTTTTTT
TRBV11-3	TRBD2	once	TRBJ2-2	CASSLMAGGPAGELFF	TGTGCCAGCAGCTTAATGGCGGGGGGTCCGGCCGGGGAGCTGTTTTTT
TRBV6-6	-	few	TRBJ2-7	CASTDGAGGSYEQYF	TGTGCCAGCACCGACGGGGCAGGGGGGTCCTACGAGCAGTACTTC
TRBV11-3	-	-	TRBJ1-1	CASSLESGEAFF	TGTGCCAGCAGCTTAGAGTCGGGTGAAGCTTTCTTT
TRBV9	TRBD1	-	TRBJ2-1	CASSVAEGASYNEQFF	TGTGCCAGCAGCGTAGCAGAGGGGGCTTCCTACAATGAGCAGTTCTTC
TRBV19	TRBD1	-	TRBJ1-2	CASSIVGTGGYGYTF	TGTGCCAGTAGTATAGTCGGGACAGGGGGCTATGGCTACACCTTC
TRBV2	-	-	TRBJ1-5	CASSTPGHPNQPQHF	TGTGCCAGCAGTACTCCGGGACACCCGAATCAGCCCCAGCATTTT
TRBV11-3	TRBD2	-	TRBJ2-7	CASSSTSGDYEQYF	TGTGCCAGCAGCTCCACTAGCGGGGACTACGAGCAGTACTTC
TRBV9	TRBD2	-	TRBJ2-1	CASSETLAGSYNEQFF	TGTGCCAGCAGCGAGACCCTAGCGGGATCCTACAATGAGCAGTTCTTC
TRBV29-1	TRBD1	once	TRBJ1-6	CSVMTGWDNSPLHF	TGCAGCGTTATGACAGGGTGGGATAATTCACCCCTCCACTTT